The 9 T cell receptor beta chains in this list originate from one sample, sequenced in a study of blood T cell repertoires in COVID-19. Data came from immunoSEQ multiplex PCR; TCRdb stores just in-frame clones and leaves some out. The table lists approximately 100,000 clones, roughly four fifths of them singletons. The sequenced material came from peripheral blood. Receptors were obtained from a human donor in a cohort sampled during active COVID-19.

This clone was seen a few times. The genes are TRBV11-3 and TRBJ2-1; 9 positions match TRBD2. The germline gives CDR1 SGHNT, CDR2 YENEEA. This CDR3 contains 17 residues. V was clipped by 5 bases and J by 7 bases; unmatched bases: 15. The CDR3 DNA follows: TGTGCCAGCAGCCTTCGTGCGGGAGGGGGCCAAGGGAATGAGCAGTTCTTC. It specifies CASSLRAGGGQGNEQFF.

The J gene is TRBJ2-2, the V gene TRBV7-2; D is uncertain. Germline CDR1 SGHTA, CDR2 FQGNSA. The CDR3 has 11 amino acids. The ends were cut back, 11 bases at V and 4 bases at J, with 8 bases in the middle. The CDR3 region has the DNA TGTGCCGGGCAGTCCACCGGGGAGCTGTTTTTT. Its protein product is CAGQSTGELFF.

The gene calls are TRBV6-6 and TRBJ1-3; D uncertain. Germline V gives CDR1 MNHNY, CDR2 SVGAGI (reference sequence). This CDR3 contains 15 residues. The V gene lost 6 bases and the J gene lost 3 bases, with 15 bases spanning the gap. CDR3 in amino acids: CASSPGSEGGNTIYF. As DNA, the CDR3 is TGTGCCAGCAGCCCCGGGTCAGAAGGTGGAAACACCATATATTTT.

CDR3 bases: TGTGCCAGCAGCCTTAACAGGGGTTTCCAAGAGACCCAGTACTTC. Its protein is CASSLNRGFQETQYF. This chain uses TRBV4-2 with TRBJ2-5; 7 bases map to TRBD1. The CDR3 is 15 residues long. V was pared by 4 bases and J by 1 base, with 6 bases of the junction left unmatched. Germline V CDR1 and CDR2: LGHNA, YNFKEQ.

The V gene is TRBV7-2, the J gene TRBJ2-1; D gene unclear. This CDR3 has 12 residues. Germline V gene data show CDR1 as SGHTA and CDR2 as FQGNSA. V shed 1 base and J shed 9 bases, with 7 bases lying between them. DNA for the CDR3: TGTGCCAGCAGCTTAGTCCTTCCTGAGCAGTTCTTC. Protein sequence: CASSLVLPEQFF.

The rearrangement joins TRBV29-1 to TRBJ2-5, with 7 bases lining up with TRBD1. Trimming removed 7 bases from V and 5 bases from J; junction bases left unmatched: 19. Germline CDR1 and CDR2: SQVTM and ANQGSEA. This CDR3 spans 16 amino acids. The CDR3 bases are TGCAGCGCACTCGACAGGGATTCGCAAAATACGGAGACCCAGTACTTC. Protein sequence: CSALDRDSQNTETQYF. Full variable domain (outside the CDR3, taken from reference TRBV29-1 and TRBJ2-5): SAVISQKPSRDICQRGTSLTIQCQVDSQVTMMFWYRQQPGQSLTLIATANQGSEATYESGFVIDKFPISRPNLTFSTLTVSNMSPEDSSIYLCSALDRDSQNTETQYFGPGTRLLVL.

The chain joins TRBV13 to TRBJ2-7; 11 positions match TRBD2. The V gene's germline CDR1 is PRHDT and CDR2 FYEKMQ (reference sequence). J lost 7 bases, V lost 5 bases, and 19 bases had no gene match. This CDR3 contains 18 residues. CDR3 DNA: TGTGCCAGCAGCCCACCGACTAGCGGGACTCTGGGTCGTAGGGAGCAGTACTTC. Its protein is CASSPPTSGTLGRREQYF. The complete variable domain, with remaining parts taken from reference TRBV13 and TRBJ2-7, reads AAGVIQSPRHLIKEKRETATLKCYPIPRHDTVYWYQQGPGQDPQFLISFYEKMQSDKGSIPDRFSAQQFSDYHSELNMSSLELGDSALYFCASSPPTSGTLGRREQYFGPGTRLTVT.

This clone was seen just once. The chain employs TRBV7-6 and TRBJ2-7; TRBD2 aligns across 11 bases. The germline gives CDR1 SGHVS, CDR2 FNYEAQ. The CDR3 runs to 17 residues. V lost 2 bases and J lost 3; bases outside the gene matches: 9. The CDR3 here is CASSLSRGSGRDYEQYF. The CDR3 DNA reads TGTGCCAGCAGCTTATCGCGGGGTAGCGGGAGGGACTACGAGCAGTACTTC.

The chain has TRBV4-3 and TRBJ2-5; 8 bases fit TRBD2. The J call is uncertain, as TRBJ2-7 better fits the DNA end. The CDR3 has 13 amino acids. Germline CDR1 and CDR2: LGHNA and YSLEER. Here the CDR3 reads CASSEGTSYEQYF. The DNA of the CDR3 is TGCGCCAGCAGCGAGGGGACTAGCTACGAGCAGTACTTC.